This T cell receptor (beta chain) was captured in a study of blood T cell repertoires in COVID-19. Study overall: COVID-19 samples collected from the United States, Italy and Spain covered acute and convalescent phases.

Profiling relied on immunoSEQ multiplex PCR, and the TCRdb table lists in-frame clones only, not all of them. The table has hundreds of thousands of clones, around 90% seen once; the top ten hold 3%. The CDR3 covers 16 residues. In germline, CDR1 is LGHDT, CDR2 YNNKEL (reference sequence). The ends lost 3 bases at V and 4 bases at J; junction bases unmatched: 5. The source material was peripheral blood. The chain carries TRBV3-1 (or the pseudogene TRBV3-2) and TRBJ2-2; 10 nucleotides align to TRBD1. The TCR originated in a woman in her thirties with COVID-19, enrolled during active disease. CDR3 DNA sequence: TGTGCCAGCAGCCAGAGACAGGGGGCGAGCACCGGGGAGCTGTTTTTT. Its translation: CASSQRQGASTGELFF.